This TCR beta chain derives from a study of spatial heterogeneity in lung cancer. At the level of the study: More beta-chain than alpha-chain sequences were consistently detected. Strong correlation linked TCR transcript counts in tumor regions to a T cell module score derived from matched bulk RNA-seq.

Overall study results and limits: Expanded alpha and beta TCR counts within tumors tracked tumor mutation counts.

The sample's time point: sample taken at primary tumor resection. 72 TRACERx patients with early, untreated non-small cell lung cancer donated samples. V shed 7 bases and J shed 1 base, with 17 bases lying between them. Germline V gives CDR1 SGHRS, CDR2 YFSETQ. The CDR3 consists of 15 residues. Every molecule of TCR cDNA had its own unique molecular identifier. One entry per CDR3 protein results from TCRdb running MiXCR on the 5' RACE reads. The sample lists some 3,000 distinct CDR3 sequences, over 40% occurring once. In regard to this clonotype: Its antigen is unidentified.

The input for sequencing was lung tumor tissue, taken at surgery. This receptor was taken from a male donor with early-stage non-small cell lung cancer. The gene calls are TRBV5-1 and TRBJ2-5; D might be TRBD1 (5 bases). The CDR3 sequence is CASATQGSLQETQYF. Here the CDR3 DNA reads TGCGCCAGCGCGACCCAGGGCAGCCTCCAAGAGACCCAGTACTTC.